This T cell receptor (beta chain) derives from a study of cytomegalovirus exposure and HLA in healthy donors. Germline-derived CDR1 and CDR2 are MDHEN and SYDVKM. The germline V and J ends were trimmed by 6 bases and 1 base, with 18 bases remaining between them. CDR3 length: 16 residues. Use of 60 Vbeta and 13 Jbeta primers characterized the PCR. Original methodology: Among the unique TCR beta chains that a later analysis counted, 75 million to 85 million in all, 9.5 million to 11 million were shared. Clones were sequenced by immunoSEQ multiplex PCR, and TCRdb holds only the in-frame ones, with some missing. That table gives V, J and clone size, and the DNA gave D and trimming. This sample has some 150,000 clones, with about 80% found just once.

The chain is built from TRBV28 and TRBJ1-1; D may be TRBD1 (6 bases). Source material: PBMCs. This TCR was sampled from a woman between 40 and 50 years old in good health and CMV-seronegative. Here the CDR3 DNA reads TGTGCCAGCAGCCACCTCTTTGCCAGGGGGAACACTGAAGCTTTCTTT. Amino acids: CASSHLFARGNTEAFF.